One sample yielded the 27 T cell receptor beta chains listed below, sequenced in a study of T cell responses to AZD1222 COVID-19 vaccine. The table came from immunoSEQ multiplex PCR; TCRdb's copy has only in-frame clones and leaves some out. Counted here are approximately 110,000 clones, about nine tenths occurring once; the ten biggest clones make up 4% to 4.5%. The specimen was peripheral blood, collected on day 0 of AZD1222 vaccination. The receptors derive from an adult in good health.

The V gene is TRBV27, the J gene TRBJ1-3; D is unresolved. This CDR3 region has 14 residues. From germline, CDR1 is MNHEY and CDR2 SMNVEV (reference sequence). V was pared by 6 bases and J by 3 bases, with 12 bases between. In nucleotides, the CDR3 is TGTGCCAGCAGCAATTCTTTAAATGGAAACACCATATATTTT. Its translation is CASSNSLNGNTIYF.

The chain employs TRBV4-1 and TRBJ1-6; no clear D gene. The CDR3 has 14 amino acids. V was shortened by 3 bases and J by 6 bases, with 9 bases between the two germline ends. Germline values: CDR1 MGHRA, CDR2 YSYEKL. The CDR3 region is CASSHPGFNSPLHF. In DNA form, the CDR3 reads TGCGCCAGCAGCCATCCGGGGTTTAATTCACCCCTCCACTTT.

This clone occurred once. J is TRBJ1-1 and V is TRBV10-3; 10 positions match TRBD1. This CDR3 is 16 amino acids long. Per the germline V gene, CDR1 is ENHRY and CDR2 is SYGVKD. The trim removed 6 bases at V and 2 bases at J, leaving 9 bases unmatched. The CDR3 here is CAIRGALTGGNTEAFF. CDR3 DNA: TGTGCCATCAGAGGGGCCCTGACAGGGGGCAACACTGAAGCTTTCTTT.

The gene calls are TRBV5-1 and TRBJ2-7, with D tentatively TRBD1 or TRBD2 (5 bases each). The CDR3 loop spans 14 amino acids. V was pared by 5 bases and J by 1 base, with 13 bases between. Germline V gene lookup returns CDR1 SGHRS and CDR2 YFSETQ. CDR3 DNA: TGCGCCAGCAGGGCCGGGACCCAGTCCTACGAGCAGTACTTC. Translating gives CASRAGTQSYEQYF.

The chain links TRBV28 to TRBJ2-3; the match to TRBD2 covers 10 bases. The V gene end was trimmed by 8 bases and the J gene end by 5 bases; junction bases not matched to a gene: 4. The CDR3 consists of 13 residues. Germline CDR1 and CDR2: MDHEN and SYDVKM. CDR3 sequence: CASRTSGLDTQYF. The CDR3 DNA reads TGTGCCAGCCGGACTAGCGGATTAGATACGCAGTATTTT. Full variable domain (rest looked up from reference TRBV28 and TRBJ2-3): DVKVTQSSRYLVKRTGEKVFLECVQDMDHENMFWYRQDPGLGLRLIYFSYDVKMKEKGDIPEGYSVSREKKERFSLILESASTNQTSMYLCASRTSGLDTQYFGPGTRLTVL.

The chain combines TRBV19 with TRBJ1-2; 9 bases fit TRBD1. The CDR3 runs to 15 residues. V lost 3 bases to trimming and J lost 2 bases; unmatched junction nucleotides: 4. Germline-derived CDR1 and CDR2 are LNHDA and SQIVND (reference sequence). CDR3 sequence: CASSIKTGGNYGYTF. DNA of the CDR3: TGTGCCAGTAGTATCAAGACAGGGGGGAACTATGGCTACACCTTC.

Only one count was recorded for this clone. J is TRBJ1-5 and V is TRBV7-2; tentative D call: TRBD1 (5 bases). The length of the CDR3 is 13 residues. Deletions cut 3 bases from V and 5 bases from J, with 8 bases between. CDR1 is SGHTA and CDR2 is FQGNSA in the germline V gene. The CDR3 DNA reads as TGTGCCAGCAGCTTGCGACAGTATCAGCCCCAGCATTTT. It is translated as CASSLRQYQPQHF.

V gene TRBV12-5 combines with J gene TRBJ1-2, with TRBD1 as a possible D gene (5 bases). The CDR3 contains 14 residues. V gave up 7 bases and J gave up 2 bases, with 14 bases separating them. Germline CDR1 reads LGHNT; CDR2 reads FRNRAP. As DNA, the CDR3 is TGTGCTAGTGCCAAGTCGGAGGGGAACTATGGCTACACCTTC. This gives the protein CASAKSEGNYGYTF.

Here the CDR3 reads CASNGFPPDTQYF. CDR3 coding DNA: TGTGCCAGCAATGGGTTCCCTCCAGATACGCAGTATTTT. The chain uses TRBV28 and TRBJ2-3; no clear D gene. This CDR3 contains 13 residues. The germline V gene has CDR1 MDHEN and CDR2 SYDVKM. V gave up 7 bases and J gave up 4 bases, with 12 bases separating them.

The V call is TRBV5-6, the J call TRBJ2-5; maybe TRBD2 (5 bases). The CDR3 consists of 14 residues. The germline CDR1 and CDR2 sequences are SGHDT and YYEEEE. The V end lost 4 bases, the J end lost 3 bases, and 13 bases lay between the germline ends. The CDR3 DNA reads TGTGCCAGCAGCCTACCGACTATCGAAGAGACCCAGTACTTC. This codes for CASSLPTIEETQYF.

This chain links TRBV18 with TRBJ1-1, with D possibly being TRBD1 (5 bases). The CDR3 contains 14 residues. Germline V gene data show CDR1 as KGHSH and CDR2 as LQKENI. V dropped 2 bases and J dropped 4 bases, with 11 bases sitting between them. CDR3 nucleotides: TGTGCCAGCTCACCAGGGTCGGGGGGCACTGAAGCTTTCTTT. Its protein product is CASSPGSGGTEAFF.

The V gene is TRBV15, the J gene TRBJ2-7; D is unclear. CDR1 LNHNV and CDR2 YYDKDF come from the germline V gene (reference sequence). This CDR3 has 13 residues. V was trimmed by 2 bases and J by 0 bases, leaving 5 bases between them. CDR3 protein: CATSRRDSYEQYF. The CDR3 coding sequence is TGTGCCACCAGCAGAAGGGACTCCTACGAGCAGTACTTC.

CDR3 sequence: CASSLEAARSSYEQYF. The CDR3 DNA is TGCGCCAGCAGCTTGGAGGCGGCGCGGAGCTCCTACGAGCAGTACTTC. The gene calls are TRBV5-1 and TRBJ2-7, with no clear D. CDR1 and CDR2 from the germline V gene are SGHRS and YFSETQ. This CDR3 has 16 amino acids. V gave up 0 bases and J gave up 0 bases, with 13 bases separating them.

In DNA, the CDR3 is TGTGCCAGCAGTGATGCCTGGACGGGTGTCAATCAGCCCCAGCATTTT. Protein sequence: CASSDAWTGVNQPQHF. The gene calls are TRBV6-1 and TRBJ1-5; D uncertain. The length of the CDR3 is 16 residues. Germline V gene sequence: CDR1 MNHNS, CDR2 SASEGT. The ends were cut back, 3 bases at V and 3 bases at J, with 15 bases in the middle.

This rearrangement joins TRBV4-3 to TRBJ2-1; TRBD2 matches at 9 bases. Germline values: CDR1 LGHNA, CDR2 YSLEER. CDR3 length equals 17 residues. The ends lost 0 bases at V and 4 bases at J; junction bases unmatched: 7. The CDR3 here is CASSQDPLAGYYNEQFF. CDR3 DNA: TGCGCCAGCAGCCAAGATCCCCTAGCGGGATATTACAATGAGCAGTTCTTC.

The sample holds a few counts of this clone. The chain carries TRBV28 and TRBJ1-6; 10 bases are shared with TRBD1. Germline V lookup: CDR1 MDHEN, CDR2 SYDVKM. V lost 7 bases to trimming and J lost 5 bases; unmatched junction nucleotides: 8. The CDR3 covers 16 residues. The CDR3 nucleotides are TGTGCCAGCACCTCGGACAGGGGGACTCATAATTCACCCCTCCACTTT. Protein product: CASTSDRGTHNSPLHF.

This clone came up once. The chain uses TRBV27 and TRBJ2-4; D assignment may be TRBD1 or TRBD2 (5 bases each). V lost 2 bases to trimming and J lost 10 bases, with 12 bases between them. CDR1 is MNHEY, CDR2 SMNVEV, per germline (reference sequence). This CDR3 has 13 residues. Here the CDR3 DNA reads TGTGCCAGCAGTTTAACCCAGGGCGGGATTCAGTACTTC. This translates into CASSLTQGGIQYF.

This chain joins TRBV6-5 and TRBJ2-1, with D uncertain. Germline V gene data show CDR1 as MNHEY and CDR2 as SVGAGI. CDR3 length: 15 residues. Trimming shortened V by 6 bases and J by 0 bases, and 12 bases separated the two germline ends. This CDR3 reads CASSRDQISYNEQFF. The CDR3 bases are TGTGCCAGCAGCCGCGACCAGATCTCCTACAATGAGCAGTTCTTC.

The chain couples TRBV19 to TRBJ1-1; D gene ambiguous. Germline V CDR1 and CDR2: LNHDA, SQIVND (reference sequence). CDR3 length: 14 residues. The V gene lost 5 bases and the J gene lost 1 base, with 11 bases spanning the gap. The DNA for the CDR3 is TGTGCCAGTAGTTTTCGGACGGGGAACACTGAAGCTTTCTTT. This sequence encodes CASSFRTGNTEAFF.

The V call is TRBV11-3, the J call TRBJ1-2; D remains ambiguous. The ends were cut back, 5 bases at V and 0 bases at J, with 10 bases in the middle. This CDR3 has 14 residues. CDR1 SGHNT and CDR2 YENEEA come from the germline V gene. The CDR3 is CASSRTPANYGYTF. In nucleotides, the CDR3 is TGTGCCAGCAGCCGAACGCCAGCTAACTATGGCTACACCTTC.

The gene calls are TRBV28 and TRBJ1-1; D ambiguous. Trimming removed 3 bases at V and 3 bases at J, with 5 bases between. This CDR3 is 12 amino acids long. Germline V gene lookup returns CDR1 MDHEN and CDR2 SYDVKM. CDR3 region: CASSFRDTEAFF. CDR3 DNA sequence: TGTGCCAGCAGTTTTCGGGACACTGAAGCTTTCTTT.

The rearrangement links TRBV27 to TRBJ1-5; D ambiguous. V was pared by 3 bases and J by 0 bases, with 9 bases between. The CDR3 extends over 15 amino acids. Germline V CDR1 and CDR2: MNHEY, SMNVEV (reference sequence). The CDR3 is CASSLYSYSNQPQHF. The CDR3 DNA reads TGTGCCAGCAGTTTGTACAGTTATAGCAATCAGCCCCAGCATTTT.

The gene calls are TRBV5-1 and TRBJ2-2, with 12 bases aligning to TRBD1. The junction had 5 bases not matched to a gene; V was cut back by 2 bases and J by 6 bases. The germline V gene has CDR1 SGHRS and CDR2 YFSETQ. The length of the CDR3 is 16 residues. This chain's CDR3 is CASSFTGQGAAGELFF. The DNA for the CDR3 is TGCGCCAGCAGCTTCACGGGACAGGGGGCAGCCGGGGAGCTGTTTTTT.

This rearrangement joins TRBV3-1 (or the pseudogene TRBV3-2) to TRBJ2-3, with 8 bases identical to TRBD2. Germline loops: CDR1 LGHDT, CDR2 YNNKEL (reference sequence). The CDR3 contains 15 residues. V lost 4 bases, J lost 4 bases, and 7 bases stayed unmatched. The CDR3 DNA follows: TGTGCCAGCAGCCGGGCGGGGGGCCGCTCAGATACGCAGTATTTT. Amino acid sequence: CASSRAGGRSDTQYF.

The rearrangement joins TRBV18 to TRBJ1-6; 8 bases are shared with TRBD1. Germline V gene sequence: CDR1 KGHSH, CDR2 LQKENI. The junction had 8 bases not matched to a gene; V was cut back by 6 bases and J by 7 bases. This CDR3 has 15 residues. The CDR3 region has the DNA TGTGCCAGCTCCCCGGGACAGGTCGGGAATTCACCCCTCCACTTT. The encoded protein is CASSPGQVGNSPLHF.

As DNA, the CDR3 is TGTGCCAGCTCACCGTGGATTAGCAATCAGCCCCAGCATTTT. This gives the protein CASSPWISNQPQHF. J is TRBJ1-5 and V is TRBV18, with D unresolved. Germline CDR1 is KGHSH and CDR2 is LQKENI. The CDR3 totals 14 residues. Trimming cost V 3 bases and J 0 bases, with 6 bases left between them.

The rearrangement uses TRBV29-1 and TRBJ2-7; tentative D call: TRBD2 (5 bases). Germline values: CDR1 SQVTM, CDR2 ANQGSEA. V was trimmed by 0 bases and J by 6 bases, leaving 9 bases between them. The CDR3 totals 12 residues. CDR3 bases: TGCAGCGTTGAAGATTGGAGGCGCGAGCAGTACTTC. This sequence encodes CSVEDWRREQYF.